This is a list of T cell receptor beta chains from one sample in a study of chemoradiotherapy in HPV16-positive cancers. Libraries were prepared by immunoSEQ multiplex PCR; TCRdb keeps only in-frame clonotypes and omits some of them. This sample yields about 7,400 clones, of which approximately 74% are seen a single time; around 16% belongs to the top ten. Sequences were derived from tumor tissue, sampled from a patient who underwent chemoradiotherapy. These receptors all stem from a human donor with HPV-associated anogenital cancer. CDR3s include the opening cysteine and the closing phenylalanine or tryptophan. The D gene is left open where the match is weak. For some rows the clone size is stated as once, few or many, or as a class when expanded; others skip it.

abundance: few; d_gene: NA; v_gene: TRBV11-1; j_gene: TRBJ2-6; CDR3aa: CASSPSSGANVLTF; CDR3nt: TGTGCCAGCAGCCCCAGCTCTGGGGCCAACGTCCTGACTTTC
abundance: NA; d_gene: TRBD2; v_gene: TRBV6-6; j_gene: TRBJ2-7; CDR3aa: CASSYRLAGEGEQYF; CDR3nt: TGTGCCAGCAGTTACCGACTAGCGGGGGAGGGGGAGCAGTACTTC
abundance: NA; d_gene: TRBD1; v_gene: TRBV27; j_gene: TRBJ2-2; CDR3aa: CASSFITGGVGELFF; CDR3nt: TGTGCCAGCAGTTTTATAACAGGGGGTGTAGGGGAGCTGTTTTTT
abundance: NA; d_gene: TRBD2; v_gene: TRBV5-1; j_gene: TRBJ2-5; CDR3aa: CASSFTSGQETQYF; CDR3nt: TGCGCCAGCAGCTTTACTAGCGGCCAAGAGACCCAGTACTTC
abundance: NA; d_gene: NA; v_gene: TRBV2; j_gene: TRBJ2-5; CDR3aa: CAMRRGGETQYF; CDR3nt: TGTGCCATGCGGAGAGGAGGAGAGACCCAGTACTTC
abundance: NA; d_gene: NA; v_gene: TRBV6-6; j_gene: TRBJ1-5; CDR3aa: CASSYSSPSSNQPQHF; CDR3nt: TGTGCCAGCAGTTACTCGTCCCCTTCTAGCAATCAGCCCCAGCATTTT
abundance: NA; d_gene: TRBD2; v_gene: TRBV18; j_gene: TRBJ2-7; CDR3aa: CASSPKSGGGEQYF; CDR3nt: TGTGCCAGCTCACCAAAAAGCGGGGGAGGCGAGCAGTACTTC
abundance: NA; d_gene: TRBD1; v_gene: TRBV28; j_gene: TRBJ1-2; CDR3aa: CASSTGDGYGYTF; CDR3nt: TGTGCCAGCAGCACAGGGGACGGCTATGGCTACACCTTC
abundance: NA; d_gene: TRBD2; v_gene: TRBV7-3; j_gene: TRBJ2-1; CDR3aa: CASSLLAGYDNEQFF; CDR3nt: TGTGCCAGCAGCTTATTAGCGGGGTACGACAATGAGCAGTTCTTC
abundance: NA; d_gene: TRBD1; v_gene: TRBV18; j_gene: TRBJ2-1; CDR3aa: CASSPPGRVTGGQGEQFF; CDR3nt: TGTGCCAGCTCACCACCGGGGCGTGTGACAGGGGGCCAGGGTGAGCAGTTCTTC